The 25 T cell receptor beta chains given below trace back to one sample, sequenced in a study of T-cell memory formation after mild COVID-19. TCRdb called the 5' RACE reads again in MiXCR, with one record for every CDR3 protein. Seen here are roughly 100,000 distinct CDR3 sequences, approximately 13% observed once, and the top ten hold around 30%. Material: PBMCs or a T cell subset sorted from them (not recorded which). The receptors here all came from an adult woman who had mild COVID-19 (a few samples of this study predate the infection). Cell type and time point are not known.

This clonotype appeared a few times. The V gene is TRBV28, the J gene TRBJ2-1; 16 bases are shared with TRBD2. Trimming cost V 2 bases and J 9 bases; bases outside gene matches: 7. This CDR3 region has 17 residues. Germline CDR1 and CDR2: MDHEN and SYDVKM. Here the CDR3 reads CASSLPIGTSGRVEQFF. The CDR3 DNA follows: TGTGCCAGCAGTTTACCTATAGGGACTAGCGGGAGGGTTGAGCAGTTCTTC.

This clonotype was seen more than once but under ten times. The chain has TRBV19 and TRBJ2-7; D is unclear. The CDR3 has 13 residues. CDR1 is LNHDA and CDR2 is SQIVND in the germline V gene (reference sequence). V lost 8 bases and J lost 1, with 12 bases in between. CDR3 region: CASGLHISYEQYF. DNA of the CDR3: TGTGCCAGTGGATTGCATATATCCTACGAGCAGTACTTC.

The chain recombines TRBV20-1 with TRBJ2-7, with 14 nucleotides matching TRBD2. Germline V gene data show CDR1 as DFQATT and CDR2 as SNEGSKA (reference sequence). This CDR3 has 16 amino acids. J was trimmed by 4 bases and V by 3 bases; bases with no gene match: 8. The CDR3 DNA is TGCAGTGCTAGCGTCGGGACTAGCGGGAGTGGGTACGAGCAGTACTTC. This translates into CSASVGTSGSGYEQYF.

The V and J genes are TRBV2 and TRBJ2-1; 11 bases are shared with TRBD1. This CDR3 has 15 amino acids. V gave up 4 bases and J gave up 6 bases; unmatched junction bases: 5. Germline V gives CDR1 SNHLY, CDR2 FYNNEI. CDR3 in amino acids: CASSGRDRGGNEQFF. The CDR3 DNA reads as TGTGCCAGCAGTGGCCGGGACAGGGGGGGCAATGAGCAGTTCTTC.

The CDR3 bases are TGTGCCACCAGCAGAGCCCCGGGGACCACAGATACGCAGTATTTT. Translated, it gives CATSRAPGTTDTQYF. The gene calls are TRBV15 and TRBJ2-3; the D gene could be TRBD1 or TRBD2 (5 bases each). V was trimmed by 1 base and J by 2 bases, leaving 10 bases between them. From germline, CDR1 is LNHNV and CDR2 YYDKDF (reference sequence). The CDR3 runs 15 residues.

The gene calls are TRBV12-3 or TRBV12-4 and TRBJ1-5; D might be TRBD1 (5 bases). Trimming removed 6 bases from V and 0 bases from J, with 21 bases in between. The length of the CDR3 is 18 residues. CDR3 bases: TGTGCCAGCAGGAGCGACAGCCACCTTCAATATAGCAATCAGCCCCAGCATTTT. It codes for CASRSDSHLQYSNQPQHF.

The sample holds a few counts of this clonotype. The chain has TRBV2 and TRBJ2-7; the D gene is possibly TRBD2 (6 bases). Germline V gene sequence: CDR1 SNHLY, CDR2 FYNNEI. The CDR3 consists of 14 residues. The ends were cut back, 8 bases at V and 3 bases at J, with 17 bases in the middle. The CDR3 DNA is TGTGCCAGCTCGGGACTGACTGGGGGCTACGAGCAGTACTTC. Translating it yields CASSGLTGGYEQYF.

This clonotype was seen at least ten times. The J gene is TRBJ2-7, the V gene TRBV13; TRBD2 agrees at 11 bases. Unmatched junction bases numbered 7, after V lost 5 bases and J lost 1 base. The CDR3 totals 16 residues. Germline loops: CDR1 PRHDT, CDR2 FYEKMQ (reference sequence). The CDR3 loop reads CASSPPTSGTSYEQYF. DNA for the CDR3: TGTGCCAGCAGCCCGCCGACTAGCGGGACGTCCTACGAGCAGTACTTC.

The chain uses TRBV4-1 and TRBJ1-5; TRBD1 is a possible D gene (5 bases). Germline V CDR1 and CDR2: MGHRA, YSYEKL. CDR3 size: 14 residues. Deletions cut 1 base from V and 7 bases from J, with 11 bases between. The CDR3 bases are TGCGCCAGCAGCCAAGTTGGGGGGAGGCAGCCCCAGCATTTT. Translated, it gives CASSQVGGRQPQHF.

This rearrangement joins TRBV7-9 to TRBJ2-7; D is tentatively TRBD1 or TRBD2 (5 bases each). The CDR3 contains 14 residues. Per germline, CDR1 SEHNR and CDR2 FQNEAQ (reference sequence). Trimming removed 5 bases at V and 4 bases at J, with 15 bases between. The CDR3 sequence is CASSLGTGKYEQYF. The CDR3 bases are TGTGCCAGCAGCCTCGGGACGGGGAAATACGAGCAGTACTTC. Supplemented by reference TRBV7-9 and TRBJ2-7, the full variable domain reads DTGVSQNPRHKITKRGQNVTFRCDPISEHNRLYWYRQTLGQGPEFLTYFQNEAQLEKSRLLSDRFSAERPKGSFSTLEIQRTEQGDSAMYLCASSLGTGKYEQYFGPGTRLTVT.

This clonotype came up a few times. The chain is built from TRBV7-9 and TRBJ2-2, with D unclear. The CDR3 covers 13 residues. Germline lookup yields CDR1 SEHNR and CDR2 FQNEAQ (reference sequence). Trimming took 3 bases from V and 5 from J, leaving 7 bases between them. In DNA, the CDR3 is TGTGCCAGCAGCTTTCGATCGACCGGGGAGCTGTTTTTT. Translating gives CASSFRSTGELFF.

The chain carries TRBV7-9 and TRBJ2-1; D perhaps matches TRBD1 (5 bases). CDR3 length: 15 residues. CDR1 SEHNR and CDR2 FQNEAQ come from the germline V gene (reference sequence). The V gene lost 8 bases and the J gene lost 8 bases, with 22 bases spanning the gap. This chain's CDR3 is CASGWGVDSGYEQFF. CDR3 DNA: TGTGCCAGCGGCTGGGGCGTTGACAGTGGGTATGAGCAGTTCTTC.

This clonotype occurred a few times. DNA of the CDR3: TGTGCCAGTAGTATAGACCCGGGGTCCTACGAGCAGTACTTC. Encoded protein: CASSIDPGSYEQYF. The genes are TRBV19 and TRBJ2-7, with D perhaps TRBD2 (5 bases). Germline V lookup: CDR1 LNHDA, CDR2 SQIVND (reference sequence). V was trimmed by 0 bases and J by 1 base, leaving 7 bases between them. This CDR3 has 14 residues. The entire variable domain, with the rest obtained from reference TRBV19 and TRBJ2-7, is as follows: DGGITQSPKYLFRKEGQNVTLSCEQNLNHDAMYWYRQDPGQGLRLIYYSQIVNDFQKGDIAEGYSVSREKKESFPLTVTSAQKNPTAFYLCASSIDPGSYEQYFGPGTRLTVT.

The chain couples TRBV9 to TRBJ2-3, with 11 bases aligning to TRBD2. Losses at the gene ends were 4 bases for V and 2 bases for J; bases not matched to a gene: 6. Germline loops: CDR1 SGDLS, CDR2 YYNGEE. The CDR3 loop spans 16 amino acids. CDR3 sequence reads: CASSPGLAVLTDTQYF. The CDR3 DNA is TGTGCCAGCAGCCCGGGACTAGCGGTGCTCACAGATACGCAGTATTTT.

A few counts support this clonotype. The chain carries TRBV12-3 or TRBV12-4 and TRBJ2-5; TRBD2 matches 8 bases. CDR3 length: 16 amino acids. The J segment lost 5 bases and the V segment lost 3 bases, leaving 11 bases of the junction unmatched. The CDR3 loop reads CASSFLAGLGYETQYF. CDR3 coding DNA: TGTGCCAGCAGTTTTTTAGCGGGGTTGGGATATGAGACCCAGTACTTC.

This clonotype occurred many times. The CDR3 here is CASSAPGQSYEQYF. The CDR3 DNA reads as TGTGCCAGCAGTGCGCCGGGACAGTCCTACGAGCAGTACTTC. The chain is built from TRBV12-3 or TRBV12-4 and TRBJ2-7; 7 bases are a match to TRBD1. J was trimmed by 1 base and V by 5 bases; bases with no gene match: 5. CDR3 length equals 14 residues.

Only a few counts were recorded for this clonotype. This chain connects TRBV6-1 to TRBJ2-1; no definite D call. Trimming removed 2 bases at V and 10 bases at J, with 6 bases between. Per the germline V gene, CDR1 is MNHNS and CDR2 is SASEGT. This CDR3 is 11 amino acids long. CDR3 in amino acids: CASSERLEQFF. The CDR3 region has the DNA TGTGCCAGCAGTGAAAGGCTAGAGCAGTTCTTC.

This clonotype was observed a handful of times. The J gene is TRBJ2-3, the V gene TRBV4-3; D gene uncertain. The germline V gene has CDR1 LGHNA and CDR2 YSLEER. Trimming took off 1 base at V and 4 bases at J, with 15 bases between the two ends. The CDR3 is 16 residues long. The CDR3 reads CASSQAGGGPADTQYF. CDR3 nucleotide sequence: TGCGCCAGCAGCCAAGCCGGCGGTGGGCCCGCAGATACGCAGTATTTT.

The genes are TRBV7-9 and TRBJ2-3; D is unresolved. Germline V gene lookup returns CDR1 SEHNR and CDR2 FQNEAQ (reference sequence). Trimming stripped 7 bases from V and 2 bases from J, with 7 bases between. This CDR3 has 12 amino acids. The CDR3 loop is CASTYITDTQYF. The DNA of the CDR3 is TGTGCCAGCACGTACATCACAGATACGCAGTATTTT. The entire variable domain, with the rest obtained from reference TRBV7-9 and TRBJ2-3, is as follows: DTGVSQNPRHKITKRGQNVTFRCDPISEHNRLYWYRQTLGQGPEFLTYFQNEAQLEKSRLLSDRFSAERPKGSFSTLEIQRTEQGDSAMYLCASTYITDTQYFGPGTRLTVL.

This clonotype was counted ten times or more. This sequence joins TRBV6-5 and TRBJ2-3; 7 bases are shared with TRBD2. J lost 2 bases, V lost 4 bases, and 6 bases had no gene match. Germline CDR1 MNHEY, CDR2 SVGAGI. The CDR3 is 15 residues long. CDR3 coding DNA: TGTGCCAGCAGTTCTAGCGGACCCTCCACAGATACGCAGTATTTT. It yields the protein CASSSSGPSTDTQYF.

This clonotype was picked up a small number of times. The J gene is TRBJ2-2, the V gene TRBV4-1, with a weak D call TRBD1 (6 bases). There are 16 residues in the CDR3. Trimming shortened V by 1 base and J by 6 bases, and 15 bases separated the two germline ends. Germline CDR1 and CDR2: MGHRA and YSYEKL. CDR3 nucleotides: TGCGCCAGCAGCCAAGGGGCAGGGGAGTACTCCGGGGAGCTGTTTTTT. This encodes CASSQGAGEYSGELFF.

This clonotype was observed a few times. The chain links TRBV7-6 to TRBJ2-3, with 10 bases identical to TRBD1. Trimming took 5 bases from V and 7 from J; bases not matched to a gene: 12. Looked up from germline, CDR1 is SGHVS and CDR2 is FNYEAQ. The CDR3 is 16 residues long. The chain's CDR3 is CASSPPGTGEINTQYF. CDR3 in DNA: TGTGCCAGCAGCCCGCCGGGGACAGGGGAGATAAATACGCAGTATTTT.

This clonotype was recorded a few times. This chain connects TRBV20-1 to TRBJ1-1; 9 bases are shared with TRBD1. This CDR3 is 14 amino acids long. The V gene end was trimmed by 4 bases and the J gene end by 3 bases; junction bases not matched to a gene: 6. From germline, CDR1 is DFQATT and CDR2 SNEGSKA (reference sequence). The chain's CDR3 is CSAKTGGVDTEAFF. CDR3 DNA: TGCAGTGCTAAGACAGGGGGTGTCGACACTGAAGCTTTCTTT.

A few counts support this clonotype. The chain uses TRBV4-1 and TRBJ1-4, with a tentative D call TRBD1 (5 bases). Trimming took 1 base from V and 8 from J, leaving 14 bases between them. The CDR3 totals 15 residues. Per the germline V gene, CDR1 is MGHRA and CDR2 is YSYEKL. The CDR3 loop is CASSQVSGLPEKLFF. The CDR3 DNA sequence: TGCGCCAGCAGCCAAGTTTCAGGGCTCCCCGAAAAACTGTTTTTT.

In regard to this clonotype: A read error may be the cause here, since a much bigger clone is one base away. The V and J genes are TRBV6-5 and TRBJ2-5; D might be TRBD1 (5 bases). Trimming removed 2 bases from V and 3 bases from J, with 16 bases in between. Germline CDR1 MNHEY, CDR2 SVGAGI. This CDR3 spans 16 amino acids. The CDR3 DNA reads TGTGCCAGCAGTTACCGATGGGGCGAGAGTGAAGAGACCCAGTACTTC. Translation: CASSYRWGESEETQYF.